This TCR beta chain originates from a study of T-cell reconstitution after alpha-beta-depleted transplantation in children (dated by TCRdb to 2016 to 2017). Turning to the overall study: Using TCR repertoire profiling, the study followed T-cell immune reconstitution in a quantitative way in children after TCRalphabeta/CD19-depleted allogeneic hematopoietic cell transplantation. Overall study outcomes, separate from this receptor: In some patients, the high TCRbeta diversity seen at day 60 was put down to recipient T cells and intrathymic progenitors that had survived conditioning. The frequencies of hyperexpanded clones fell over the following months, and after one year, T-cell counts and TCRbeta diversity were mostly attributed to newly produced T cells. About two months after transplant, the apparently early recovery of alphabetaT-cell counts reportedly depended on just several hundred clones that had expanded rapidly and came from non-depleted graft cells.

Ends trimmed: V by 4 bases, J by 1 base; bases unmatched to a gene: 6. The CDR3 contains 16 residues, cysteine and phenylalanine counted. This entry keeps only the CDR3 DNA: 48 bases, framed from base 1. For CDR1 and CDR2, the germline V gene lists SGHRS and YFSETQ. The sample's treatment or condition, from its label and the paper: allogeneic hematopoietic cell transplantation with graft depleted of TCRalphabeta T cells and CD19 B cells. The transplant recipients were children given TCRalphabeta/CD19-depleted allogeneic hematopoietic cell grafts. This clonotype was seen a handful of times. Its antigen specificity is not known. Base qualities are missing; no much larger clone stands one base away. The protocol used for the library was PCR. The instrument given in TCRdb is Illumina HiSeq 2500. To normalize quantification of the TCRbeta repertoire, the TCR libraries were built with molecular barcoding that relied on unique molecular identifiers. TCRdb reran the public reads through fastp at Q25 and MiXCR, keeping productive beta chains. When rows share a CDR3 protein, they turn into one entry using the most common DNA and genes. The sample yields about 460,000 distinct CDR3 sequences; 11% were counted once. 12% to 15% of the sample comes from the top ten.

The receptor was derived from a female patient younger than 10 who had a stem cell transplant for aplastic anemia, so the T cells may come from the graft donor. The rearranged chain carries TRBV5-1 and TRBJ2-7, with 12 central nucleotides matching TRBD1. The sample here was PBMCs, mostly from graft donor cells, taken 180 days after TCRalphabeta/CD19-depleted stem cell transplant. The CDR3 sequence is CASSTGTGGRSYEQYF. The nucleotide sequence is TGCGCCAGCAGCACCGGGACAGGGGGCCGGTCCTACGAGCAGTACTTC.